This TCR beta chain derives from a study of T cell responses to AZD1222 COVID-19 vaccine. Study-wide points: Among the donors, most were white British and more were female, and clonal diversity was possibly underestimated. Epitopes outside B.1.351 and B.1.1.7 mutated regions reportedly drew nearly half of spike TCRs. Every sample of the repertoires postdated the peak T cell response.

In germline, CDR1 is SGDLS, CDR2 YYNGEE. This CDR3 spans 14 amino acids. After removal of 4 bases from V and 3 bases from J, the junction contained 3 bases not matched to a gene. Assay used: immunoSEQ multiplex PCR; TCRdb lists only in-frame clones, some missing. The sample lists 130,000 to 150,000 clones; 90% to 95% were seen once. Comments on this clone: What it binds is unknown.

The clonotype comes from an adult who had recovered from COVID-19. The source was peripheral blood, collected after recovery from COVID-19. J is TRBJ2-3 and V is TRBV9; 9 positions match TRBD2. As DNA, the CDR3 is TGTGCCAGCAGCTTCAGCGGGAGGACAGATACGCAGTATTTT. Translating gives CASSFSGRTDTQYF. The full variable domain, with the rest looked up from reference TRBV9 and TRBJ2-3, is DSGVTQTPKHLITATGQRVTLRCSPRSGDLSVYWYQQSLDQGLQFLIQYYNGEERAKGNILERFSAQQFPDLHSELNLSSLELGDSALYFCASSFSGRTDTQYFGPGTRLTVL.